A selection of T cell receptor beta chains follows, all from one sample in a study of tumor-infiltrating lymphocytes in oesophageal squamous cell carcinoma. TCRdb re-called the PCR reads with MiXCR, one entry per CDR3 protein. The table has fewer than 15,000 distinct CDR3 sequences, roughly 51% seen once; the top ten hold around 10%. The sample consisted of blood. The receptors come from a female donor with esophageal squamous cell carcinoma. Both conserved end residues are part of each CDR3. A D gene is named only where the DNA matches it firmly. Only some rows state a clone size, as once, few, many or a class for expanded clones.

clone_size j_call d_call v_call cdr3_nt cdr3_aa
few TRBJ2-1 TRBD2 TRBV7-6 TGTGCCAGCAGCTCCCTGGGGCTAGCGGGAGGTTACAATGAGCAGTTCTTC CASSSLGLAGGYNEQFF
medium-sized TRBJ1-2 - TRBV28 TGTGCCAGCAGTTCCGTCCTATTAGGGTATGGGTATGGCTACACCTTC CASSSVLLGYGYGYTF
- TRBJ2-1 TRBD2 TRBV6-1 TGTGCCAGCAGTCCTCCCCAGCGGGGAGCTTTCGATGAGCAGTTCTTC CASSPPQRGAFDEQFF
- TRBJ2-1 - TRBV27 TGTGCCAGCAGTTTGCTGGGGGCGGGAATAGGTGAGCAGTTCTTC CASSLLGAGIGEQFF
- TRBJ2-7 - TRBV7-6 TGTGCCAGCAGTCCGGACGTTACCTACGAGCAGTACTTC CASSPDVTYEQYF
few TRBJ2-1 TRBD2 TRBV5-1 TGCGCCAGCAGCCCCTTTTACGGGGGGAGACACAATGAGCAGTTCTTC CASSPFYGGRHNEQFF
- TRBJ1-6 - TRBV27 TGTGCCAGCAGTTTAGCCAGGGGAGACTCACCCCTCCACTTT CASSLARGDSPLHF
- TRBJ1-6 TRBD1 TRBV5-1 TGCGCCAGCAGCCGAGGACAGGATAATTCACCCCTCCACTTT CASSRGQDNSPLHF
- TRBJ1-1 - TRBV6-8 TGTGCCAGCAGCCTCGACAGGCAGAACACTGAAGCTTTCTTT CASSLDRQNTEAFF
medium-sized TRBJ2-7 - TRBV6-1 TGTGCCAGCAGAAAACGGGACGGCTACGAGCAGTACTTC CASRKRDGYEQYF
- TRBJ2-5 TRBD2 TRBV11-2 TGTGCCAGCAGCTTAGAGCGGGGGGCCGGTGAGACCCAGTACTTC CASSLERGAGETQYF
medium-sized TRBJ2-3 TRBD2 TRBV11-3 TGTGCCAGCAGCTTAACCCTAGCGGGCCGAACATCTGATACGCAGTATTTT CASSLTLAGRTSDTQYF
few TRBJ2-3 - TRBV11-3 TGTGCCAGCAGTCAGGACCCCTCAGGCCCAGATACGCAGTATTTT CASSQDPSGPDTQYF
- TRBJ2-1 TRBD1 TRBV5-1 TGCGCCAGCAGCTTGATTGGGACAGGGCAAGAGACCCAGTTCTTC CASSLIGTGQETQFF
- TRBJ2-5 TRBD1 TRBV6-6 TGTGCCAGCAATTCCGGGACAGGGTTCTGGACCCAGTACTTC CASNSGTGFWTQYF
- TRBJ1-6 - TRBV6-9 TGTGCCAGCAGTTATGGCATGTCCTACGAGCAGTACTTT CASSYGMSYEQYF
- TRBJ1-1 - TRBV7-2 TGTGCCAGCAGCTTACGGGGACGTTATGAAGCTTTCTTT CASSLRGRYEAFF
many TRBJ2-5 TRBD2 TRBV19 TGTGCCAGTAGTACCTCTAGCGGGAGCTCAGAGACCCAGTACTTC CASSTSSGSSETQYF
once TRBJ2-7 TRBD1 TRBV12-3/TRBV12-4 TGTGCCAGCAGTTTAAGCTGGACAGGGGGGGGGTCCTACGAGCAGTACTTC CASSLSWTGGGSYEQYF
- TRBJ2-2 - TRBV27 TGTGCCAGCACTTCCTCCCCCCCTCAAAGGGCGAGCGGGGAGCTGTTTTTT CASTSSPPQRASGELFF
- TRBJ2-1 - TRBV7-2 TGTGCCAGCAGCCTCCGACAGGAGGGGAATGAGCAGTTCTTC CASSLRQEGNEQFF
- TRBJ1-2 - TRBV12-3/TRBV12-4 TGTGCCAGCAGTTGGGACGGTTCCTATGGCTACACCTTC CASSWDGSYGYTF
once TRBJ2-7 - TRBV28 TGTGCCAGCAGAATATACAATGAGCAGTACTTC CASRIYNEQYF
- TRBJ2-1 - TRBV5-5 TGTGCCAGCAGCTTGGAAGTCCAGACCACCTACAATGAGCAGTTCTTC CASSLEVQTTYNEQFF
- TRBJ2-6 - TRBV7-6 TGTGCCAGCAGCTTAGAGTACAAGGCTGGGGCCAACGTCCTGACTTTC CASSLEYKAGANVLTF
once TRBJ2-5 TRBD2 TRBV7-3 TGTGCCAGCAGCCTCATGGGGACTAGGGAAGAGACCCAGTACTTC CASSLMGTREETQYF
large TRBJ2-3 - TRBV7-3 TGTGCCAGCAGCCTTGGGGTGTCGGCCGACACAGATACGCAGTATTTT CASSLGVSADTDTQYF
- TRBJ2-4 - TRBV7-3 TGTGCCAGCAGCAAAAACGGCAAGGCCAAAAACATTCAGTACTTC CASSKNGKAKNIQYF
medium-sized TRBJ2-6 TRBD2 TRBV10-2 TGCGCCAGCAGTAGAGGACTAGCGGGGGGAAGTGGGGCCAACGTCCTGACTTTC CASSRGLAGGSGANVLTF
many TRBJ2-3 TRBD2 TRBV27 TGTGCCAGCGGCACTAGCGCAGATACGCAGTATTTT CASGTSADTQYF
medium-sized TRBJ2-5 - TRBV28 TGTGCCAGCAGTTTACCCTCGGAGGGCGGCTACAATGAGCAGTACTTC CASSLPSEGGYNEQYF
once TRBJ2-5 - TRBV7-9 TGTGCCAGCATCGATTCTACTACGGCCCAAGAGACCCAGTACTTC CASIDSTTAQETQYF
- TRBJ2-1 TRBD2 TRBV7-6 TGTGCCAGCAGCCGAAGGGCGGTAGCGGGCCCCTTC CASSRRAVAGPF
- TRBJ1-4 - TRBV7-3 TGTGCCAGCAGCTTAATTTGGGGTGAAAAACTGTTTTTT CASSLIWGEKLFF
many TRBJ2-2 - TRBV5-1 TGCGCCAGCAGCTCCGACAATTACAACACCGGGGAGCTGTTTTTT CASSSDNYNTGELFF
- TRBJ1-6 - TRBV11-3 TGTGCCAGCAGCCCCTTCGGGTGGACTAGTGGGTCCTACGAGCAGCACTTT CASSPFGWTSGSYEQHF
- TRBJ2-7 TRBD1 TRBV10-3 TGTGCCATCAGTAACCCCGGGACAGGGGGCAACGAGCAGTACTTC CAISNPGTGGNEQYF
many TRBJ2-4 - TRBV7-6 TGTGCCAGCAGGGAAGGGGGGTTAGCCAAAAACATTCAGTACTTC CASREGGLAKNIQYF
- TRBJ2-4 - TRBV7-2 TGTGCCAGCAGCGTAGGCGGACAGAAAAACATTCAGTACTTC CASSVGGQKNIQYF
- TRBJ2-1 TRBD1 TRBV12-3/TRBV12-4 TGTGCCAGCGCTCGAGGGGACAGCTCCTACAATGAGCAGTTCTTC CASARGDSSYNEQFF
many TRBJ2-2 TRBD2 TRBV18 TGTGCCAGCTCACCCCGGACTAGCGGGCTCAACACCGGGGAGCTGTTTTTT CASSPRTSGLNTGELFF
many TRBJ2-7 TRBD2 TRBV24-1 TGTGCCACCAGTGATTTAGGACTAGCGGGGAGCAATGAGCAGTACTTC CATSDLGLAGSNEQYF
- TRBJ2-7 TRBD1 TRBV7-2 TGTGCCAGCAGCTTGGACAGGGGGTACTACGAGCAGTACTTC CASSLDRGYYEQYF
- TRBJ2-1 - TRBV7-6 TGTGCCAGCAGCCTAAACGAGGGTTGGTTAAATGAGCAGTTCTTC CASSLNEGWLNEQFF